This T cell receptor (beta chain) was observed in a study of T-cell memory formation after mild COVID-19. Study context: In these data, TCR clusters were largely donor specific.

Study-level findings and limits: Specificity for SARS-CoV-2 was not confirmed among the second-wave clones peaking on day 37. The appearance of some responding clones in pre-infection memory suggested that cross-reactive memory joined. Clones that contracted clustered mainly in CM and EM if CD4+ and in EMRA if CD8+.

Points on this clonotype: The target antigen is unknown.

TCRdb processed the 5' RACE reads anew with MiXCR; each CDR3 protein has one entry. The sample includes more than 80,000 distinct CDR3 sequences, over 10% seen only once; the top ten take around 26%. This receptor was identified in an adult woman who had mild COVID-19 (a few samples of this study predate the infection). Cell type and time point are not known. The sample taken for sequencing was PBMCs or a T cell subset sorted from them (not recorded which).

CDR3 coding DNA: TGTGCCAGCAGTTTATGGCAGGGAGGTGATGAGCAGTACTTC. The encoded protein is CASSLWQGGDEQYF. V gene TRBV27 combines with J gene TRBJ2-7; D is perhaps TRBD2 (6 bases). The V gene's germline CDR1 is MNHEY and CDR2 SMNVEV (reference sequence). The V and J ends lost 1 base and 7 bases respectively, with 14 bases between them. The CDR3 is 14 amino acids.